These T cell receptor beta chains were read from a single sample in a study of tumor-infiltrating lymphocytes in glioblastoma multiforme. TCRdb reanalysed the multiplex PCR reads using MiXCR and keeps one entry per CDR3 protein. The sample lists around 8,600 distinct CDR3 sequences, 74% occurring once. The source material was brain tumor tissue. These receptors were obtained from a male donor with glioblastoma. The CDR3 runs from the conserved cysteine through the conserved F or W. D genes are given only for firm matches. Clone size is not always given. Where it is, it says once, few, many or a class for expanded clones.

D,V,size,J,DNA,CDR3
-,TRBV11-2,once,TRBJ2-5,TGTGCCAGCAGCTTAGGGGCTACCCCCAGGGAGACCCAGTACTTC,CASSLGATPRETQYF
-,TRBV29-1,-,TRBJ2-1,TGCAGCGTTGAAGTACGACTGGATGGTGAGCAGTTCTTC,CSVEVRLDGEQFF
-,TRBV11-3,few,TRBJ2-3,TGTGCCAGCAGCTTGGATCTTGGGGGGCGCGATACGCAGTATTTT,CASSLDLGGRDTQYF
TRBD2,TRBV10-3,-,TRBJ2-7,TGTGCCATCAGTGAGTCGGTGCTAGCGGGAGGTGAGCAGTACTTC,CAISESVLAGGEQYF
-,TRBV11-2,-,TRBJ2-5,TGTGCCAGCAGATTTAGCGGGGACAGCAAAGGAACCCAGTACTTC,CASRFSGDSKGTQYF
TRBD1,TRBV6-2/TRBV6-3,-,TRBJ2-6,TGTGCCATCAGTGGGGACAGTCCACTACCTGGGGCCAACGTCCTGACTTTC,CAISGDSPLPGANVLTF
TRBD1,TRBV10-3,large,TRBJ2-7,TGTGCCATCAGTCCGGACAGGGACCACGAGCAGTACTTC,CAISPDRDHEQYF
TRBD2,TRBV11-1,few,TRBJ2-1,TGTGCCAGCAGCCCGGGACTAGCGGGGTACAATGAGCAGTTCTTC,CASSPGLAGYNEQFF
-,TRBV20-1,-,TRBJ2-1,TGCAGTGCTAGAGGGACAGGGCGGGCTAGCGGGTACAATGAGCAGTTCTTC,CSARGTGRASGYNEQFF
TRBD2,TRBV11-2,-,TRBJ2-2,TGTGCCAGCACCCCCTCATTCGGCCAAGGGCTAGCGGTAACCGGGGAGCTGTTTTTT,CASTPSFGQGLAVTGELFF
TRBD2,TRBV11-2,-,TRBJ2-2,TGTGCCAGCACCACCTCATTCGGCCAAGGGCTAGCGGTAAAGACCGGGGAGCTGTTCTTT,CASTTSFGQGLAVKTGELFF
-,TRBV29-1,once,TRBJ2-1,TGCAGCGTTGAAGAGCGGGACCCCTATGACCAGTTCTTC,CSVEERDPYDQFF
-,TRBV6-1,few,TRBJ2-1,TGTGCCAGCGGAGAGCAGTTCTTC,CASGEQFF
TRBD1,TRBV10-2,many,TRBJ1-1,TGCGCCAGCAGTGAGTGGGGACAGGGAGGAAACACTGAAGCTTTCTTT,CASSEWGQGGNTEAFF
-,TRBV6-6,few,TRBJ2-1,TGTGCCAGCATATCTCATATGCGGGACAATGAGCAGTTCTTC,CASISHMRDNEQFF
-,TRBV11-2,few,TRBJ2-5,TGTGCCAGCAGCTTAGCGGGATGGACCCAGTACTTC,CASSLAGWTQYF
-,TRBV6-5,-,TRBJ2-1,TGTGCCAGCAGGCGGGGCGAGAGATTCTCGGGGCCCAATGAGCAGTTCTTC,CASRRGERFSGPNEQFF
TRBD2,TRBV6-5,-,TRBJ2-7,TGTGCCAGCAGTTACTCGATCCCTAGCGGGAGCAGGAACGAGCAGTACTTC,CASSYSIPSGSRNEQYF
-,TRBV10-2,-,TRBJ2-7,TGCGCCAGCAGTGAGTCGGATAAGCAGTACTTC,CASSESDKQYF
-,TRBV11-2,-,TRBJ2-5,TGTGCCAGCGAGAAATGGGGAGAGACCCAGTACTTC,CASEKWGETQYF
-,TRBV29-1,once,TRBJ2-1,TGCAGCGTTGAAAATCCTTCGGCCAGTAAGCAGTTCTTC,CSVENPSASKQFF
-,TRBV20-1,-,TRBJ1-6,TGCAGTGCTAGAGGGCGTGGTCCCGTGAATTCATCCCTCCACTTT,CSARGRGPVNSSLHF
TRBD1,TRBV11-1,-,TRBJ1-1,TGTGCCAGTTCAGGGGGCTTACGGACTGAAGCTTTCTTT,CASSGGLRTEAFF
-,TRBV11-1,few,TRBJ2-3,TGTGCCAGCAGCCCCTTCGGCACAGATACGCAGTATTTT,CASSPFGTDTQYF
TRBD2,TRBV11-2,-,TRBJ2-1,TGTGCCAGCAGCTTGTTGCCGGGAGGGCCTTCGGGAGAGCAGTTTTTC,CASSLLPGGPSGEQFF
TRBD1,TRBV13,many,TRBJ2-2,TGTGCCAGCAGCTTCCCACGACAGGGCGTGCTGTTTTTT,CASSFPRQGVLFF
-,TRBV20-1,-,TRBJ1-6,TGCAGTGCTAGAGGGCGGTGTTCCGTGAACTCACACCTCCACTTT,CSARGRCSVNSHLHF
TRBD1,TRBV6-1,-,TRBJ1-2,TGTGCCAGCAGCCTGTATGCAGGGGGCAGTGGTGGCTACACCTTC,CASSLYAGGSGGYTF
TRBD1,TRBV6-2/TRBV6-3,-,TRBJ1-6,TGTGCCAGTAGCTCTCCGCCGGACAGGGGAGGTTCACCCCTCCACTTT,CASSSPPDRGGSPLHF
-,TRBV4-3,-,TRBJ1-6,TGCGCCAGCAGCCAAGATCATATTAAGGGGATGGATTCACCCCTCCACTTT,CASSQDHIKGMDSPLHF
-,TRBV5-1,-,TRBJ2-2,TGCGCTAGCAGCGGGGGACAGTGGAACACCGGGGAGCTGCTATTT,CASSGGQWNTGELLF
-,TRBV20-1,large,TRBJ2-7,TGCAGTGCTAGAGATCCCGGCTCCTACGAGCAGTACTTC,CSARDPGSYEQYF
TRBD2,TRBV11-2,few,TRBJ2-2,TGTGCCAGCACTCCCTCATTCGGCCAAGAGCTAGCGGTAAACACCGGAGAGCTGTTTTTT,CASTPSFGQELAVNTGELFF
-,TRBV11-1,-,TRBJ2-3,TGTGCCAGCAGCCGGGGGACCCCGGGGACAGATACGCAGTATTTT,CASSRGTPGTDTQYF
-,TRBV11-2,-,TRBJ2-5,TGTGCCAGCAGCTTTACCGGGACCAGCAGAGGAACCAAGTACTTC,CASSFTGTSRGTKYF
-,TRBV11-2,few,TRBJ2-7,TGTGCCAGCAAATTCTCTAGCCTAGCACTAGACGAGCAGTACTTC,CASKFSSLALDEQYF
TRBD1,TRBV11-2,many,TRBJ2-4,TGTGCCAGCAGCCCGACAGGGACCAAAAACATTCAGTACTTC,CASSPTGTKNIQYF
-,TRBV20-1,-,TRBJ2-2,TGCAGTGCCCACGATTTCGGATCCGGGGAGCTGTTTTTT,CSAHDFGSGELFF
-,TRBV20-1,-,TRBJ1-5,TGCAGTGCTAGTGAGGGAAATCAGCCCCAACATTTT,CSASEGNQPQHF
-,TRBV29-1,-,TRBJ2-7,TGCAGCGTTGCCGGTACAGGGACGTTTTACGAGCACTACTTC,CSVAGTGTFYEHYF
TRBD2,TRBV13,-,TRBJ2-3,TGTGCCAGCCTGAGGACTAGCGACACAGATACGCAGTATTTT,CASLRTSDTDTQYF
-,TRBV20-1,once,TRBJ2-2,TGCAGTGCTAGAGATATTTTGAGGGACACCGGGGAGCTGTTTTTT,CSARDILRDTGELFF
-,TRBV11-2,-,TRBJ2-7,TGTGCCAGCAGCTTAAGGCCCGCACGGCAGTACTTC,CASSLRPARQYF
-,TRBV20-1,-,TRBJ2-1,TGCAGTGCTAGAGATCTCGGAGGGACCCCCAACTCCTACAATGAGCAGTTCTTC,CSARDLGGTPNSYNEQFF
-,TRBV5-6,-,TRBJ2-7,TGTGCCAGCAGCCTCCAGGGGGGCTACGAGCAGTACTTC,CASSLQGGYEQYF
-,TRBV6-5,-,TRBJ1-5,TGTGCCAGCAGTTACTCCGCCAGGGGCGCGAATCAGCCCCAGCATTTT,CASSYSARGANQPQHF
TRBD1,TRBV11-1,-,TRBJ1-1,TGTGCCAGCAGCCCTCCTGCCAAGGGGGCGACTGAAGCTTTCTTT,CASSPPAKGATEAFF
TRBD1,TRBV4-2,-,TRBJ2-5,TGTGCCAGCAGCCAAGCGGGACAGGTGTCGGAGACCCAGTACTTC,CASSQAGQVSETQYF
TRBD2,TRBV6-1,few,TRBJ2-5,TGTGCCAGCAGCCGGACTAGCGGGCTAAAGGAGACCCAGTACTTC,CASSRTSGLKETQYF
TRBD1,TRBV20-1,many,TRBJ1-2,TGCAGTGCCCTCTCCCGGCTCAGGGGGGCTACTAACTATGGCTACACCTTC,CSALSRLRGATNYGYTF
-,TRBV20-1,few,TRBJ2-7,TGCAGTGCTAGAAGACCCTACTCCTACGAGCAGTACTTC,CSARRPYSYEQYF
-,TRBV20-1,-,TRBJ2-5,TGCAGTGCTAGAGTGGGGGCTCCACAAGAGACCCAGTACTTC,CSARVGAPQETQYF
-,TRBV11-2,once,TRBJ2-1,TGTGCCAGCAGCTTAAGACAAGGGCAACACAATGAGCAGTTCTTC,CASSLRQGQHNEQFF
-,TRBV6-6,once,TRBJ2-2,TGTGCCAGCAGTTACTGGGGGATTAGACGGGAGCGAACCGGGGAGCTGTTTTTT,CASSYWGIRRERTGELFF
-,TRBV12-3/TRBV12-4,-,TRBJ1-4,TGTGCCAGCAGTTTACGGTGGCCGGGAGGGACTAATGAAAAACTGTTTTTT,CASSLRWPGGTNEKLFF
TRBD2,TRBV11-2,-,TRBJ2-2,TGTGCCAGCACCCCCTCATTCGGCCAAGGGCTAGCGGTAAACACAAGGGAGCTGCTTTTT,CASTPSFGQGLAVNTRELLF
TRBD1,TRBV6-5,-,TRBJ2-7,TGTGCCAGCTTGCTACAGGGGAACCCCTACGAGCAGTACTTC,CASLLQGNPYEQYF
-,TRBV5-4,-,TRBJ2-3,TGTGCCAGCAGGTTGTTCCTGGAGGCCACAGATACGCAGTATTTT,CASRLFLEATDTQYF
-,TRBV11-2,-,TRBJ2-5,TGTGCCAGCAGTTTACAAGAGGCCCAGTACTTC,CASSLQEAQYF
-,TRBV4-3,-,TRBJ2-3,TGCGCCAGCAGCCAAGTTGACGGAGATACGCAGTATTTT,CASSQVDGDTQYF